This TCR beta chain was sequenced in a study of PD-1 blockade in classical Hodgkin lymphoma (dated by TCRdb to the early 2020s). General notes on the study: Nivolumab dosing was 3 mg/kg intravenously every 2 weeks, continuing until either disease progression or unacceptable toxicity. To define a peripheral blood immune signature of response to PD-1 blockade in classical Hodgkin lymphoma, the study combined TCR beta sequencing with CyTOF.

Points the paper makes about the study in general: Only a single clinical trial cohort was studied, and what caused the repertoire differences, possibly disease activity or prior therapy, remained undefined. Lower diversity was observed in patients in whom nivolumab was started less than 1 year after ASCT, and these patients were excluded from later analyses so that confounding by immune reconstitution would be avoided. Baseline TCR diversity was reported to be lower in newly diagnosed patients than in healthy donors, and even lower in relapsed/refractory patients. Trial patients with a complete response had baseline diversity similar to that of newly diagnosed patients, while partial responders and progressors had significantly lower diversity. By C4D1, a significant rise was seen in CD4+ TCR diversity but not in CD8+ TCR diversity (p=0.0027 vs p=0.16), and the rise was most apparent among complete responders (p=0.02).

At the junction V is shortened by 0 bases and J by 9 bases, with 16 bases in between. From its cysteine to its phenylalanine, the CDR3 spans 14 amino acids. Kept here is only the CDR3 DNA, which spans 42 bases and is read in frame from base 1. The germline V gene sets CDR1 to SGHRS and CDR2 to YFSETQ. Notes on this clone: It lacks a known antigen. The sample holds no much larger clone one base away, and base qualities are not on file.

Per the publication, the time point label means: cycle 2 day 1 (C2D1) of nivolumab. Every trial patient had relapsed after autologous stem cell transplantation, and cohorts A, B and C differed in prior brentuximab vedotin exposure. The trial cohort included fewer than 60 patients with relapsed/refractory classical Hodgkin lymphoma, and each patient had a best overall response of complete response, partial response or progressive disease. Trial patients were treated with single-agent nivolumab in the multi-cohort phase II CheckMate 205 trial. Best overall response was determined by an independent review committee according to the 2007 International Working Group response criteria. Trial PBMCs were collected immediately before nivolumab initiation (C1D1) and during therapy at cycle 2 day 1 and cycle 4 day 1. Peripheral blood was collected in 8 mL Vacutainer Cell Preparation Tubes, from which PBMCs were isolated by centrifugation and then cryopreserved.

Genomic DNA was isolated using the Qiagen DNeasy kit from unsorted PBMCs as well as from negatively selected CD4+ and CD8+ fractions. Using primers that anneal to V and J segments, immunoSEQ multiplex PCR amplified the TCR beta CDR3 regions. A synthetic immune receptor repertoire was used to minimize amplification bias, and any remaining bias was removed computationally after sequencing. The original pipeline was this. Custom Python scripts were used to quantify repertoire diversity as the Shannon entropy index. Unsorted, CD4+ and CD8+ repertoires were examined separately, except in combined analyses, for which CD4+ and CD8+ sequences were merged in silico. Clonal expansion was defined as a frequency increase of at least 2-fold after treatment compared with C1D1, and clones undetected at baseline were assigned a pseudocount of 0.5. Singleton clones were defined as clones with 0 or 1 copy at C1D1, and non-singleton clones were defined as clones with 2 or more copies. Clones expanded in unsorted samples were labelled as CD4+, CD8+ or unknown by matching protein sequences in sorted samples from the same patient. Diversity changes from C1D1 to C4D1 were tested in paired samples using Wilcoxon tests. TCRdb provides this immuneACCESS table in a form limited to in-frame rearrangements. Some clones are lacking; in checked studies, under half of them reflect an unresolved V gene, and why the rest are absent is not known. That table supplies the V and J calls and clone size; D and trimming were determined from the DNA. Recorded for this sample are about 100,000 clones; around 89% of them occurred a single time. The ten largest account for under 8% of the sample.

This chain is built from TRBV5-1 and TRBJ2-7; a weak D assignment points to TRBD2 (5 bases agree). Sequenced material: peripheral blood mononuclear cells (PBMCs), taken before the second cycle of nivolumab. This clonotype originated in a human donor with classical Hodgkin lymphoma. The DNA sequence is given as TGCGCCAGCAGCTTGGACGATTCGGGGATGGGGCAGTACTTC. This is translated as CASSLDDSGMGQYF.